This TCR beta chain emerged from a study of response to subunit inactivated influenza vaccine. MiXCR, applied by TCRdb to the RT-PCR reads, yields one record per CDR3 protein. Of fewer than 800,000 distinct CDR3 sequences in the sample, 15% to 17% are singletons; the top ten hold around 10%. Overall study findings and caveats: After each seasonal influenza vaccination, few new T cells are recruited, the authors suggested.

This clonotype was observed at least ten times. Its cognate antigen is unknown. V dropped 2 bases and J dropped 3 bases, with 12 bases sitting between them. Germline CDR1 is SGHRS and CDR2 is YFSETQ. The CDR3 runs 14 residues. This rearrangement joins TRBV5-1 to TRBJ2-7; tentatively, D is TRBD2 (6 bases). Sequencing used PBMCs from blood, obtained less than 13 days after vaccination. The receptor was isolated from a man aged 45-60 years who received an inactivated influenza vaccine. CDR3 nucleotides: TGCGCCAGCAGCTTTGGAGGGAGTGGCTACGAGCAGTACTTC. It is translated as CASSFGGSGYEQYF.